In its sample, the clone carrying this T cell receptor beta chain is medium-sized. The antigen is not known. Follow-up blood was drawn about 14 weeks, roughly three months, after antiretroviral therapy began. Whole blood was used without fractionation, so all unsorted peripheral T cells were included. Reverse transcription used around 500 ng RNA and constant-region primers for alpha and beta. Using multiplexing indices, alpha and beta chain libraries were generated apart by chain-specific third strand synthesis. TCRdb passed the 5' RACE reads through MiXCR, listing each CDR3 protein once. The sample yields about 5,700 distinct CDR3 sequences, 7% to 9.5% seen once. The data were obtained in a study of HIV-infected patients and healthy controls. Study-level findings and limits: During therapy, HIV-associated CDR3s fell significantly in frequency, while CMV-associated CDR3s did not change significantly. Compared with controls, mean Gini indices were significantly raised in HIV-infected repertoires, possibly indicating oligoclonality.

Germline V gene lookup returns CDR1 LGHDT and CDR2 YNNKEL (reference sequence). Trimming shortened V by 0 bases and J by 5 bases, and 10 bases separated the two germline ends. The CDR3 has 14 amino acids. The TCR sequence derives from an adult with HIV infection. This sample comprised blood, obtained during antiretroviral therapy. The rearrangement uses TRBV3-1 and TRBJ2-5; unclear D gene. The CDR3 is CASSQEAVRETQYF. The CDR3 bases are TGTGCCAGCAGCCAAGAGGCGGTCCGGGAGACCCAGTACTTC.